These T cell receptor beta chains were read from a single sample in a study of vaccination and CD4 T cells after COVID-19. TCRdb re-called the PCR reads through MiXCR, storing one row per CDR3 protein. The table lists some 25,000 distinct CDR3 sequences, 49% of them singletons. The antigens these receptors bind are not known. The material sequenced was CD4+ T cells from blood, cultured in vitro. Receptor source: a human donor who had recovered from COVID-19. The CDR3 runs from the conserved cysteine through the conserved F or W. D genes are given only for firm matches. Rows may omit the clone size; those that give it use once, few, many or a size class.

CDR3 protein: CATSRPRSTGTSGIEQFF
CDR3 DNA: TGTGCCACCAGCAGACCCCGTTCCACCGGGACTAGCGGGATTGAGCAGTTCTTC
CDR3 length: 18
V gene: TRBV15
J gene: TRBJ2-1
D gene: TRBD2
clone size: once

CDR3 protein: CASSSGTHAETQYF
CDR3 DNA: TGTGCCAGCAGCTCTGGGACCCATGCAGAGACCCAGTACTTC
CDR3 length: 14
V gene: TRBV7-8
J gene: TRBJ2-5
D gene: .
clone size: .

CDR3 protein: CASSFSRGDTQYF
CDR3 DNA: TGTGCCAGTAGCTTTTCGAGGGGGGATACGCAGTATTTT
CDR3 length: 13
V gene: TRBV19
J gene: TRBJ2-3
D gene: .
clone size: .

CDR3 protein: CASSSTRTYGYTF
CDR3 DNA: TGTGCCAGCAGTTCAACAAGGACCTATGGCTACACCTTC
CDR3 length: 13
V gene: TRBV6-5
J gene: TRBJ1-2
D gene: .
clone size: .

CDR3 protein: CASSGRQGQNTEAFF
CDR3 DNA: TGTGCCAGCAGTGGCCGACAGGGACAGAACACTGAAGCTTTCTTT
CDR3 length: 15
V gene: TRBV28
J gene: TRBJ1-1
D gene: TRBD1
clone size: .

CDR3 protein: CASRQGTNTEAFF
CDR3 DNA: TGTGCCAGCAGGCAGGGGACGAACACTGAAGCTTTCTTT
CDR3 length: 13
V gene: TRBV7-9
J gene: TRBJ1-1
D gene: .
clone size: .

CDR3 protein: CASSLNSNQPQHF
CDR3 DNA: TGTGCCAGCAGCTTAAACAGCAATCAGCCCCAGCATTTT
CDR3 length: 13
V gene: TRBV7-6
J gene: TRBJ1-5
D gene: .
clone size: .

CDR3 protein: CASSLGQGRNEQYF
CDR3 DNA: TGTGCCAGCAGTTTGGGACAGGGGCGCAACGAGCAGTACTTC
CDR3 length: 14
V gene: TRBV6-5
J gene: TRBJ2-7
D gene: TRBD1
clone size: few

CDR3 protein: CASSLTSDYGYTF
CDR3 DNA: TGCGCCAGCAGCTTGACGTCAGACTATGGCTACACCTTC
CDR3 length: 13
V gene: TRBV5-1
J gene: TRBJ1-2
D gene: .
clone size: .

CDR3 protein: CASTANRGRVNYGYTF
CDR3 DNA: TGTGCCAGCACCGCAAACAGGGGGCGCGTTAACTATGGCTACACCTTC
CDR3 length: 16
V gene: TRBV7-6
J gene: TRBJ1-2
D gene: TRBD1
clone size: .

CDR3 protein: CASSYARKLGETQYF
CDR3 DNA: TGTGCCAGCAGTTACGCCCGAAAGTTAGGGGAGACCCAGTACTTC
CDR3 length: 15
V gene: TRBV6-5
J gene: TRBJ2-5
D gene: .
clone size: .

CDR3 protein: CASSPTAGGGRTEAFF
CDR3 DNA: TGTGCCAGCAGCCCCACGGCAGGGGGCGGGAGGACTGAAGCTTTCTTT
CDR3 length: 16
V gene: TRBV12-3/TRBV12-4
J gene: TRBJ1-1
D gene: TRBD1
clone size: .

CDR3 protein: CASAGTAGNTIYF
CDR3 DNA: TGTGCCAGCGCCGGGACAGCTGGAAACACCATATATTTT
CDR3 length: 13
V gene: TRBV11-3
J gene: TRBJ1-3
D gene: TRBD1
clone size: .

CDR3 protein: CASSLDGPTEAFF
CDR3 DNA: TGTGCCAGCAGCTTAGACGGCCCCACTGAAGCTTTCTTT
CDR3 length: 13
V gene: TRBV7-9
J gene: TRBJ1-1
D gene: .
clone size: .

CDR3 protein: CASRTGASNTGELFF
CDR3 DNA: TGTGCCAGTAGGACAGGGGCCTCGAACACCGGGGAGCTGTTTTTT
CDR3 length: 15
V gene: TRBV19
J gene: TRBJ2-2
D gene: TRBD1
clone size: few

CDR3 protein: CATSLGQLNTEAFF
CDR3 DNA: TGTGCCACTTCGCTGGGACAACTGAACACTGAAGCTTTCTTT
CDR3 length: 14
V gene: TRBV6-1
J gene: TRBJ1-1
D gene: .
clone size: few

CDR3 protein: CASSLSGQGSQPQHF
CDR3 DNA: TGTGCCAGCAGTCTTTCGGGACAGGGGTCACAGCCCCAGCATTTT
CDR3 length: 15
V gene: TRBV28
J gene: TRBJ1-5
D gene: TRBD1
clone size: .

CDR3 protein: CSAQTGDRTDTQYF
CDR3 DNA: TGCAGTGCTCAGACAGGGGACCGCACAGATACGCAGTATTTT
CDR3 length: 14
V gene: TRBV20-1
J gene: TRBJ2-3
D gene: TRBD1
clone size: few

CDR3 protein: CASSTRRGYYEQYF
CDR3 DNA: TGTGCCAGCAGTACCCGCAGGGGGTATTACGAGCAGTACTTC
CDR3 length: 14
V gene: TRBV12-3/TRBV12-4
J gene: TRBJ2-7
D gene: TRBD1
clone size: few

CDR3 protein: CASSWRTGELFF
CDR3 DNA: TGTGCCAGCAGCTGGAGAACCGGGGAGCTGTTTTTT
CDR3 length: 12
V gene: TRBV12-3/TRBV12-4
J gene: TRBJ2-2
D gene: .
clone size: .

CDR3 protein: CSARDQGTSGEQYF
CDR3 DNA: TGCAGTGCTAGAGACCAGGGGACTAGCGGGGAGCAGTACTTC
CDR3 length: 14
V gene: TRBV20-1
J gene: TRBJ2-7
D gene: TRBD2
clone size: .

CDR3 protein: CASSPPGSDTGELFF
CDR3 DNA: TGTGCCAGCAGTCCACCGGGTTCAGACACCGGGGAGCTGTTTTTT
CDR3 length: 15
V gene: TRBV6-1
J gene: TRBJ2-2
D gene: .
clone size: few

CDR3 protein: CASSPPDRGETQYF
CDR3 DNA: TGTGCCAGCAGTCCCCCGGACCGGGGTGAGACCCAGTACTTC
CDR3 length: 14
V gene: TRBV12-3/TRBV12-4
J gene: TRBJ2-5
D gene: .
clone size: .

CDR3 protein: CASSSGQVSSYEQYF
CDR3 DNA: TGTGCCAGCAGTTCCGGACAGGTGAGCTCCTACGAGCAGTACTTC
CDR3 length: 15
V gene: TRBV27
J gene: TRBJ2-7
D gene: TRBD1
clone size: .

CDR3 protein: CSARKEGSRYEQFF
CDR3 DNA: TGCAGTGCTAGAAAGGAAGGGTCTCGTTATGAGCAGTTCTTC
CDR3 length: 14
V gene: TRBV20-1
J gene: TRBJ2-1
D gene: .
clone size: few

CDR3 protein: CASNKREGSDTQYF
CDR3 DNA: TGTGCCAGCAACAAGCGGGAGGGTTCAGATACGCAGTATTTT
CDR3 length: 14
V gene: TRBV7-2
J gene: TRBJ2-3
D gene: TRBD2
clone size: .

CDR3 protein: CASSSHRTARGPTNGYTF
CDR3 DNA: TGTGCCAGCAGTTCCCACAGGACTGCTCGGGGACCTACTAATGGCTACACCTTC
CDR3 length: 18
V gene: TRBV28
J gene: TRBJ1-2
D gene: .
clone size: .

CDR3 protein: CASSIGTGEGGPLHF
CDR3 DNA: TGTGCCAGTAGTATTGGGACAGGGGAAGGAGGACCCCTCCACTTT
CDR3 length: 15
V gene: TRBV19
J gene: TRBJ1-6
D gene: TRBD1
clone size: .